Following are 9 T cell receptor beta chains from one sample sequenced in a study of T cell repertoires in cytomegalovirus infection. One entry per CDR3 protein results from TCRdb running MiXCR on the reads. The data show 500,000 or so distinct CDR3 sequences, with 16% seen just once and about 24% held by the top ten. Sequences were obtained from CD8+ T cells from PBMCs. These receptors were taken from a human donor in good health (CMV status not recorded). Some clones in this sample may be carry-over from other donors' samples.

The rearrangement joins TRBV28 to TRBJ1-5; TRBD1 agrees at 8 bases. The V and J ends lost 5 bases and 6 bases, in that order; junction bases with no gene match: 12. The CDR3 contains 16 residues. Germline-derived CDR1 and CDR2 are MDHEN and SYDVKM. CDR3 protein: CASSPADRAVIQPQHF. The CDR3 DNA follows: TGTGCCAGCAGTCCGGCGGACAGGGCAGTGATTCAGCCCCAGCATTTT.

This clonotype occurred many times. The gene calls are TRBV10-2 and TRBJ2-7; the match to TRBD1 covers 7 bases. CDR3 length equals 14 residues. Looked up from germline, CDR1 is WSHSY and CDR2 is SAAADI. Trimming took 6 bases from V and 0 from J; bases not matched to a gene: 5. DNA of the CDR3: TGCGCCAGCAGCGGACAGGCCAGCTCCTACGAGCAGTACTTC. Translating it yields CASSGQASSYEQYF.

The chain recombines TRBV4-2 with TRBJ2-3; D unresolved. CDR1 is LGHNA and CDR2 is YNFKEQ in the germline V gene. This CDR3 is built from 15 residues. V lost 1 base and J 0 bases, leaving 8 bases between the germline ends. CDR3 sequence reads: CASSQVIHSTDTQYF. The CDR3 DNA sequence: TGTGCCAGCAGCCAAGTTATACACAGCACAGATACGCAGTATTTT.

This clonotype has ten or more counts. The rearrangement joins TRBV7-9 to TRBJ2-1; 9 bases align to TRBD2. The ends lost 8 bases at V and 2 bases at J; junction bases unmatched: 4. Germline assignment: CDR1 SEHNR and CDR2 FQNEAQ (reference sequence). The CDR3 has 14 amino acids. CDR3 sequence: CASHLAGTYNEQFF. In DNA form, the CDR3 reads TGTGCCAGCCATCTAGCGGGGACCTACAATGAGCAGTTCTTC.

The gene calls are TRBV29-1 and TRBJ2-1; 10 nucleotides match TRBD2. Trimming removed 6 bases from V and 10 bases from J; junction bases left unmatched: 12. The CDR3 runs 14 residues. Germline CDR1 and CDR2: SQVTM and ANQGSEA. The CDR3 sequence is CSVPAGTSVREQFF. The CDR3 DNA reads as TGCAGCGTGCCCGCCGGGACTAGCGTCCGCGAGCAGTTCTTC.

This clonotype came up a few times. The chain combines TRBV11-2 with TRBJ2-7; D ambiguous. Germline V gene lookup returns CDR1 SGHAT and CDR2 FQNNGV. V lost 4 bases and J lost 0, with 4 bases in between. The CDR3 length is 12 residues. The CDR3 bases are TGTGCCAGCAGCTACGTCTCCTACGAGCAGTACTTC. Residues: CASSYVSYEQYF.

This clonotype has at least ten counts. This chain's CDR3 is CASEPGWGLNTEAFF. The CDR3 DNA follows: TGTGCCAGCGAACCAGGGTGGGGCCTGAACACTGAAGCTTTCTTT. The chain employs TRBV19 and TRBJ1-1; weak D call: TRBD1 (5 bases). CDR1 LNHDA and CDR2 SQIVND come from the germline V gene (reference sequence). Trimming cost V 9 bases and J 0 bases, with 17 bases left between them. CDR3 length equals 15 residues.

In its sample, this clonotype was seen a few times. A single base separates this from a much larger clone, so it may be a read error. This sequence joins TRBV6-4 and TRBJ2-1; D unresolved. The CDR3 has 12 residues. Germline V gene data show CDR1 as MRHNA and CDR2 as SNTAGT. V lost 0 bases and J 3 bases, leaving 0 bases between the germline ends. In DNA form, the CDR3 reads TGTGCCAGCAGTGACTCCTACAATGAGCAGTTCTTC. This translates into CASSDSYNEQFF.

This clonotype appeared many times. The rearrangement uses TRBV7-2 and TRBJ2-5; 8 positions agree with TRBD2. CDR3 size: 15 residues. Germline V gives CDR1 SGHTA, CDR2 FQGNSA. V gave up 3 bases and J gave up 2 bases; unmatched junction bases: 5. The CDR3 here is CASSFVAGIQETQYF. The CDR3 DNA reads TGTGCCAGCAGCTTTGTAGCGGGGATTCAAGAGACCCAGTACTTC.